The 30 T cell receptor beta chains in this list originate from one sample, sequenced in a study of blood T cell repertoires in COVID-19. Sequencing was performed with immunoSEQ multiplex PCR; in TCRdb, only in-frame clones are kept and a portion is missing. The table lists a few hundred thousand clones, about 87% of them singletons. The sample comprised PBMCs or T cells enriched from blood (not recorded which). Receptors originate from a woman aged 40 to 50 with acute COVID-19.

The chain links TRBV19 to TRBJ2-3; 13 nucleotides agree with TRBD2. The CDR3 consists of 17 residues. Trimming cost V 4 bases and J 4 bases; bases outside gene matches: 8. The germline V gene has CDR1 LNHDA and CDR2 SQIVND (reference sequence). The DNA of the CDR3 is TGTGCCAGTAGTACAGGACTAGCGGGAGTTTCCGCAGATACGCAGTATTTT. Its protein is CASSTGLAGVSADTQYF.

A single count supports this clone. This chain connects TRBV9 to TRBJ2-6; 9 nucleotides match TRBD2. The germline CDR1 and CDR2 sequences are SGDLS and YYNGEE. This CDR3 region has 18 residues. The J segment lost 0 bases and the V segment lost 0 bases, leaving 4 bases of the junction unmatched. The CDR3 sequence: CASSVEGGRASGANVLTF. For the CDR3, the DNA is TGTGCCAGCAGCGTAGAAGGCGGGAGGGCCTCTGGGGCCAACGTCCTGACTTTC.

V usage is TRBV7-2 and J usage is TRBJ2-2; no definite D call. From germline, CDR1 is SGHTA and CDR2 FQGNSA. The CDR3 length is 16 residues. Trimming pared 2 bases from V and 2 bases from J, leaving 12 bases between. The CDR3 bases are TGTGCCAGCAGCTTATCGGCGGAGACCAACACCGGGGAGCTGTTTTTT. Translation gives CASSLSAETNTGELFF.

The V call is TRBV7-8, the J call TRBJ1-2; D is uncertain. Trimming removed 1 base at V and 3 bases at J, with 12 bases between. The V gene's germline CDR1 is SGHVS and CDR2 FQNEAQ. This CDR3 is built from 15 residues. CDR3 sequence reads: CASSLVGAPHYGYTF. For the CDR3, the DNA is TGTGCCAGCAGCTTAGTGGGCGCCCCCCACTATGGCTACACCTTC. The entire variable domain, with the rest obtained from reference TRBV7-8 and TRBJ1-2, is as follows: GAGVSQSPRYKVAKRGQDVALRCDPISGHVSLFWYQQALGQGPEFLTYFQNEAQLDKSGLPSDRFFAERPEGSVSTLKIQRTQQEDSAVYLCASSLVGAPHYGYTFGSGTRLTVV.

The chain joins TRBV4-1 to TRBJ1-2, with D tentatively TRBD1 (6 bases). Germline CDR1 MGHRA, CDR2 YSYEKL. The CDR3 is 15 residues long. V was clipped by 0 bases and J by 4 bases, with 12 bases between them. This chain's CDR3 is CASSQDAGVGYGYTF. The CDR3, as DNA: TGCGCCAGCAGCCAAGATGCAGGGGTCGGCTATGGCTACACCTTC.

The V call is TRBV7-9, the J call TRBJ2-1; D is uncertain. The germline V gene has CDR1 SEHNR and CDR2 FQNEAQ (reference sequence). This CDR3 region has 11 residues. Trimming cost V 2 bases and J 8 bases, with 4 bases left between them. The CDR3 protein is CASSLIDEQFF. The CDR3 coding sequence is TGTGCCAGCAGCTTAATCGATGAGCAGTTCTTC.

The CDR3 DNA follows: TGTGCCAGCAGCGGGACAGAACACTCCTACGAGCAGTACTTC. Amino acids: CASSGTEHSYEQYF. V gene TRBV6-5 combines with J gene TRBJ2-7, with TRBD1 identical over 7 bases. Germline CDR1 MNHEY, CDR2 SVGAGI. The CDR3 totals 14 residues. Trimming at V came to 6 bases and at J to 0 bases, leaving 5 bases not matched to a gene.

CDR3 nucleotides: TGTGCCAGCAGCCCACTAGCGGACTACAATGAGCAGTTCTTC. Translating gives CASSPLADYNEQFF. The V gene is TRBV9, the J gene TRBJ2-1; TRBD2 aligns across 8 bases. CDR1 is SGDLS and CDR2 is YYNGEE in the germline V gene. CDR3 size: 14 residues. The V and J ends lost 4 bases and 3 bases, in that order; junction bases with no gene match: 3.

The chain combines TRBV9 with TRBJ2-1; 9 bases align to TRBD2. The germline CDR1 and CDR2 sequences are SGDLS and YYNGEE. The CDR3 runs to 15 residues. V trimming: 0 bases; J trimming: 6 bases; junction bases outside the gene matches: 4. Written as DNA, the CDR3 is TGTGCCAGCAGCGTAGGGCGGGAGGGAACCAATGAGCAGTTCTTC. Translated: CASSVGREGTNEQFF.

V is TRBV19 and J is TRBJ1-3, with 8 positions matching TRBD1. Looked up from germline, CDR1 is LNHDA and CDR2 is SQIVND (reference sequence). V shed 9 bases and J 4 bases; nucleotides not matched to a gene: 14. This CDR3 has 16 residues. The CDR3 protein is CASHWTGSRSGNTIYF. In DNA, the CDR3 is TGTGCCAGCCATTGGACAGGGAGTAGGTCGGGAAACACCATATATTTT.

This chain joins TRBV5-5 and TRBJ1-4; a possible D gene is TRBD1 (5 bases). The CDR3 is 17 residues long. The V gene's germline CDR1 is SGHKS and CDR2 YYEKEE (reference sequence). V lost 1 base, J lost 4 bases, and 17 bases lay in between. CDR3 sequence: CASSLPFGGSSNEKLFF. The CDR3, as DNA: TGTGCCAGCAGCTTGCCTTTCGGGGGATCGAGTAATGAAAAACTGTTTTTT. Variable domain in full (rest from reference TRBV5-5 and TRBJ1-4): DAGVTQSPTHLIKTRGQQVTLRCSPISGHKSVSWYQQVLGQGPQFIFQYYEKEERGRGNFPDRFSARQFPNYSSELNVNALLLGDSALYLCASSLPFGGSSNEKLFFGSGTQLSVL.

The chain employs TRBV4-1 and TRBJ2-5; TRBD1 matches at 8 bases. There are 15 residues in the CDR3. Looked up from germline, CDR1 is MGHRA and CDR2 is YSYEKL. With V trimmed by 1 base and J by 4 bases, 5 bases remained unmatched. The CDR3 DNA reads TGCGCCAGCAGCCAAGCGGACAGGGAGGTAGAGACCCAGTACTTC. Encoded protein: CASSQADREVETQYF.

This clone was seen just once. V gene TRBV10-2 combines with J gene TRBJ1-5; TRBD1 might be the D (5 bases). Trimming shortened V by 4 bases and J by 1 base, and 8 bases separated the two germline ends. The V gene's germline CDR1 is WSHSY and CDR2 SAAADI. The CDR3 length is 14 residues. This CDR3 is CASSAEGSNQPQHF. The CDR3, as DNA: TGCGCCAGCAGTGCGGAGGGGAGCAATCAGCCCCAGCATTTT.

Points on this clone: The same CDR3 arises from other DNA sequences in this sample as well. The chain combines TRBV5-1 with TRBJ1-5; TRBD1 matches at 9 bases. The CDR3 is 14 residues long. J lost 5 bases, V lost 5 bases, and 5 bases had no gene match. The V gene's germline CDR1 is SGHRS and CDR2 YFSETQ. CDR3 loop: CASSSGQGDQPQHF. CDR3 in DNA: TGCGCCAGCAGTTCGGGACAGGGAGATCAGCCCCAGCATTTT. Combining the CDR3 with reference TRBV5-1 and TRBJ1-5 gives the whole variable domain KAGVTQTPRYLIKTRGQQVTLSCSPISGHRSVSWYQQTPGQGLQFLFEYFSETQRNKGNFPGRFSGRQFSNSRSEMNVSTLELGDSALYLCASSSGQGDQPQHFGDGTRLSIL.

The rearrangement uses TRBV4-1 and TRBJ1-2; a weak D match, TRBD1 (6 bases). Germline lookup yields CDR1 MGHRA and CDR2 YSYEKL. Trimming removed 3 bases from V and 4 bases from J, with 6 bases in between. The CDR3 sequence is 12 residues long. CDR3 DNA: TGCGCCAGCAGCCAGGACAGCTATGGCTACACCTTC. Translated, it gives CASSQDSYGYTF.

The J gene is TRBJ1-1, the V gene TRBV2; possible D gene TRBD1, 5 bases. The V gene's germline CDR1 is SNHLY and CDR2 FYNNEI. The CDR3 spans 14 residues. The V gene lost 7 bases and the J gene lost 5 bases, with 17 bases spanning the gap. The DNA for the CDR3 is TGTGCCAGCATTCGGGGGGGACGGGGAACTGAAGCTTTCTTT. It translates to CASIRGGRGTEAFF.

The CDR3 region is CASSPPRANGELFF. In nucleotides, the CDR3 is TGTGCCAGCAGCCCCCCCAGGGCTAACGGGGAGCTGTTTTTT. The chain joins TRBV7-9 to TRBJ2-2; D perhaps matches TRBD1 (5 bases). V was clipped by 5 bases and J by 7 bases, with 14 bases between them. Germline values: CDR1 SEHNR, CDR2 FQNEAQ (reference sequence). This CDR3 is 14 amino acids long.

This sequence joins TRBV19 and TRBJ2-5, with TRBD2 matching 9 bases. After removal of 7 bases from V and 5 bases from J, the junction contained 14 bases not matched to a gene. CDR1 is LNHDA, CDR2 SQIVND, per germline (reference sequence). The CDR3 is 16 residues long. The CDR3 here is CASTWVAGGPGETQYF. The CDR3 DNA follows: TGTGCCAGTACGTGGGTGGCGGGAGGGCCGGGGGAGACCCAGTACTTC.

V gene TRBV10-1 combines with J gene TRBJ2-1; 7 bases are shared with TRBD2. There are 14 residues in the CDR3. CDR1 and CDR2 from the germline V gene are WNHNN and SYGVQD (reference sequence). V was pared by 2 bases and J by 8 bases, with 6 bases of the junction left unmatched. CDR3 amino acids: CASSESGGSDEQFF. The CDR3 DNA is TGCGCCAGCAGTGAGAGTGGCGGGAGCGATGAGCAGTTCTTC.

V usage is TRBV6-2 or TRBV6-3 and J usage is TRBJ2-5, with 7 bases matching TRBD2. Germline V gene lookup returns CDR1 MNHEY and CDR2 SVGEGT. Trimming cost V 7 bases and J 5 bases; bases outside gene matches: 19. CDR3 size: 17 residues. In DNA form, the CDR3 reads TGTGCCAGCACCCCAGGGAGGGATGCCCCTTCGAGGGAGACCCAGTACTTC. It yields the protein CASTPGRDAPSRETQYF.

This clone was seen once. The chain uses TRBV3-1 (or the pseudogene TRBV3-2) and TRBJ2-3; no definite D call. The CDR3 totals 14 residues. Trimming took 0 bases from V and 5 from J, leaving 9 bases between them. Germline-derived CDR1 and CDR2 are LGHDT and YNNKEL (reference sequence). CDR3 nucleotides: TGTGCCAGCAGCCAAGATAGTTTAGAAGATACGCAGTATTTT. Amino acids: CASSQDSLEDTQYF.

The chain is built from TRBV11-2 and TRBJ2-5, with TRBD2 identical over 10 bases. The CDR3 length is 14 residues. Germline CDR1 SGHAT, CDR2 FQNNGV. Trimming at V came to 3 bases and at J to 3 bases, leaving 1 base not matched to a gene. The CDR3 loop reads CASSFGLAEETQYF. The CDR3 DNA sequence: TGTGCCAGCAGCTTCGGACTAGCGGAAGAGACCCAGTACTTC.

This chain links TRBV3-1 (or the pseudogene TRBV3-2) with TRBJ1-2, with D perhaps TRBD1 (6 bases). Trimming took off 0 bases at V and 6 bases at J, with 17 bases between the two ends. Germline V gene data show CDR1 as LGHDT and CDR2 as YNNKEL (reference sequence). This CDR3 is built from 16 residues. The CDR3 spells CASSQDNVQGIHGYTF. CDR3 bases: TGTGCCAGCAGCCAAGATAACGTACAGGGTATCCATGGCTACACCTTC.

This clone appeared a few times. This rearrangement joins TRBV7-9 to TRBJ2-3; 10 bases are a match to TRBD1. V shed 5 bases, J shed 2 bases, and the junction held 7 bases outside the gene matches. The CDR3 length is 16 residues. Germline V gene lookup returns CDR1 SEHNR and CDR2 FQNEAQ (reference sequence). CDR3 nucleotides: TGTGCCAGCAGCCGACCGGGACAGGGGAACACAGATACGCAGTATTTT. Translation gives CASSRPGQGNTDTQYF.

The chain recombines TRBV10-3 with TRBJ2-5; 8 positions agree with TRBD2. Looked up from germline, CDR1 is ENHRY and CDR2 is SYGVKD. The CDR3 length is 14 residues. Germline trimming cut 0 bases from V and 3 bases from J; bases unmatched to any gene: 0. In DNA, the CDR3 is TGTGCCATCAGTGAGTCCGGGGGGGAAGAGACCCAGTACTTC. The encoded protein is CAISESGGEETQYF.

The V and J genes are TRBV5-4 and TRBJ1-1; TRBD1 agrees at 8 bases. V was pared by 7 bases and J by 0 bases, with 17 bases of the junction left unmatched. Germline CDR1 and CDR2: SGHNT and YYREEE (reference sequence). The CDR3 consists of 18 residues. The DNA of the CDR3 is TGTGCCAGCGGCTCGGGACAGGTTCGACGAAAGTTGAACACTGAAGCTTTCTTT. Its protein is CASGSGQVRRKLNTEAFF.

The CDR3 region has the DNA TGTGCCACCAGGGCGGGAGTATGGGATACGCAGTATTTT. Translated: CATRAGVWDTQYF. J is TRBJ2-3 and V is TRBV15, with 7 bases that match TRBD2. The V segment lost 6 bases and the J segment 6 bases; nucleotides outside the gene matches: 6. This CDR3 is 13 amino acids long. Germline assignment: CDR1 LNHNV and CDR2 YYDKDF (reference sequence).

The chain has TRBV28 and TRBJ1-6; 9 bases align to TRBD1. Germline V CDR1 and CDR2: MDHEN, SYDVKM. CDR3 length: 16 amino acids. V was clipped by 5 bases and J by 6 bases; unmatched bases: 8. The CDR3 loop is CASSTTGTGFNSPLHF. CDR3 nucleotide sequence: TGTGCCAGCAGTACCACCGGGACAGGGTTTAATTCACCCCTCCACTTT.

The J gene is TRBJ1-2, the V gene TRBV21-1; whether TRBD1, the table's D call, matches the DNA was not checked. TRBV21-1 is a listed pseudogene. CDR3 length equals 14 residues. CDR3 sequence reads: CASSKSTRGYGYTF. The CDR3 DNA sequence: TGTGCCAGCAGCAAGAGCACCAGGGGTTATGGCTACACCTTC.

The rearrangement joins TRBV11-2 to TRBJ2-1; the D gene is possibly TRBD2 (6 bases). The V end lost 4 bases, the J end lost 0 bases, and 16 bases lay between the germline ends. The CDR3 is made up of 17 amino acids. Germline CDR1 is SGHAT and CDR2 is FQNNGV. The CDR3 loop reads CASSSGRGESSYNEQFF. The CDR3, as DNA: TGTGCCAGCAGCTCCGGACGCGGGGAAAGCTCCTACAATGAGCAGTTCTTC.